Listed below are T cell receptor beta chains from one sample, sequenced in a study of OX40 agonist ivuxolimab in advanced cancers. Some clones are missing from TCRdb's copy, which holds only in-frame ones; the method was immunoSEQ multiplex PCR. The sample holds 71,000 or so clones, roughly 93% seen once. This specimen consisted of CD4+ or CD8+ T cells sorted from blood, obtained in a trial of the OX40 agonist ivuxolimab. The receptors were gathered from an adult with an advanced solid tumor such as melanoma, head and neck, liver or kidney cancer. The CDR3 runs from the conserved cysteine through the conserved F or W. The order of the fields is J gene, D gene, clone size, CDR3 length, V gene, CDR3 protein, CDR3 DNA. D genes are given only for firm matches. Only some rows state a clone size, as once, few, many or a class for expanded clones.

J: TRBJ1-2; D: -; size: -; length: 14; V: TRBV5-1; CDR3: CASSLDAGLNGYTF; DNA: TGCGCCAGCAGCTTGGACGCGGGGTTGAATGGCTACACCTTC
J: TRBJ2-1; D: -; size: -; length: 14; V: TRBV7-9; CDR3: CASSDAGPYNEQFF; DNA: TGTGCCAGCAGCGACGCGGGCCCCTACAATGAGCAGTTCTTC
J: TRBJ2-7; D: -; size: -; length: 15; V: TRBV4-1; CDR3: CASSQVHRAAYEQYF; DNA: TGCGCCAGCAGCCAAGTGCACAGGGCGGCTTACGAGCAGTACTTC
J: TRBJ2-5; D: TRBD1; size: -; length: 15; V: TRBV5-8; CDR3: CASSWSGTGGETQYF; DNA: TGTGCCAGCAGCTGGTCCGGGACAGGGGGAGAGACCCAGTACTTC
J: TRBJ2-2; D: TRBD2; size: -; length: 15; V: TRBV9; CDR3: CASSAGTSNTGELFF; DNA: TGTGCCAGCAGCGCCGGGACTAGCAATACCGGGGAGCTGTTTTTT
J: TRBJ2-3; D: -; size: -; length: 14; V: TRBV4-3; CDR3: CASSQISWGDTQYF; DNA: TGCGCCAGCAGCCAAATCTCTTGGGGGGATACGCAGTATTTT
J: TRBJ1-2; D: -; size: once; length: 12; V: TRBV27; CDR3: CASSLAGEGYTF; DNA: TGTGCCAGCAGTTTAGCGGGGGAAGGCTACACCTTC
J: TRBJ2-6; D: TRBD1; size: -; length: 17; V: TRBV5-1; CDR3: CASSFEQGAAGANVLTF; DNA: TGCGCCAGCAGCTTTGAGCAGGGGGCCGCTGGGGCCAACGTCCTGACTTTC
J: TRBJ2-3; D: TRBD2; size: once; length: 15; V: TRBV5-1; CDR3: CASHLGAGGQDTQYF; DNA: TGCGCCAGTCACCTAGGAGCGGGAGGGCAAGATACGCAGTATTTT
J: TRBJ1-1; D: TRBD1; size: few; length: 14; V: TRBV25-1; CDR3: CASSESRGRTEAFF; DNA: TGTGCCAGCAGTGAAAGCAGGGGGCGAACTGAAGCTTTCTTT
J: TRBJ1-2; D: -; size: -; length: 14; V: TRBV19; CDR3: CASSGQPANYGYTF; DNA: TGTGCCAGTAGCGGACAACCAGCTAACTATGGCTACACCTTC
J: TRBJ2-7; D: -; size: -; length: 14; V: TRBV28; CDR3: CASSPVGLGYEQYF; DNA: TGTGCCAGCAGCCCGGTGGGACTGGGGTACGAGCAGTACTTC
J: TRBJ1-5; D: -; size: once; length: 15; V: TRBV21-1; CDR3: CASSKASGSRRPQHF; DNA: TGTGCCAGCAGCAAAGCCTCGGGCAGCCGGAGGCCCCAGCATTTT
J: TRBJ2-7; D: -; size: -; length: 11; V: TRBV29-1; CDR3: CSPLAFQGLYF; DNA: TGCAGCCCCCTCGCCTTCCAGGGCCTGTACTTC
J: TRBJ2-7; D: -; size: -; length: 15; V: TRBV10-2; CDR3: CASSETGLNGYEQYF; DNA: TGCGCCAGCAGTGAGACAGGGCTAAACGGCTACGAGCAGTACTTC
J: TRBJ2-1; D: -; size: -; length: 16; V: TRBV14; CDR3: CASSRFAQSTYNEQFF; DNA: TGTGCCAGCAGCCGGTTCGCACAGTCTACCTACAATGAGCAGTTCTTC
J: TRBJ1-4; D: TRBD1; size: -; length: 15; V: TRBV9; CDR3: CASSVAGTGNEKLFF; DNA: TGTGCCAGCAGCGTAGCGGGGACAGGCAATGAAAAACTGTTTTTT
J: TRBJ2-3; D: -; size: -; length: 13; V: TRBV5-1; CDR3: CASSLWPGDTQYF; DNA: TGCGCCAGCAGCTTATGGCCAGGGGATACGCAGTATTTT